This T cell receptor beta chain was recovered during a study of T cells in Graves' hyperthyroidism and ophthalmopathy. RNA transcripts were the template for amplifying TCR beta CDR3 regions. When the TCR CDR3 underwent first-round RT-PCR, the HTBI primer set was used. Each CDR3 protein is one row after TCRdb ran MiXCR on the multiplex PCR reads. The sample yields roughly 520,000 distinct CDR3 sequences, less than 25% seen once. This CDR3 has 14 amino acids. V was shortened by 5 bases and J by 1 base, with 12 bases between the two germline ends. From germline, CDR1 is SGHNT and CDR2 YENEEA. In this sample, this clonotype turned up many times.

The sequenced sample was blood. The chain joins TRBV11-3 to TRBJ2-7; the D gene is possibly TRBD1 (5 bases). The TCR comes from a woman under 40 with Graves' ophthalmopathy. The CDR3 spells CASSPLAGSYEQYF. CDR3 bases: TGTGCCAGCAGCCCCTTAGCAGGGTCCTACGAGCAGTACTTC.